The rows below give T cell receptor beta chains drawn from one sample of a study of T cell responses to AZD1222 COVID-19 vaccine. Sequencing was performed with immunoSEQ multiplex PCR; in TCRdb, only in-frame clones are kept and a portion is missing. The sample shows 75,000 to 90,000 clones, 60% to 80% of them seen only once. Specimen: peripheral blood, collected on day 0 of AZD1222 vaccination. These receptors all come from an adult in good health. The CDR3 runs from the conserved cysteine through the conserved F or W. The D gene is left open where the match is weak. Expanded clones get a size class; other rows say once, few or many, or leave the size out.

>TRBV12-3/TRBV12-4|.|13|TRBJ1-3|.
TGTGCCAGCAGTGGGGGAAGGGGAAACACCATATATTTT
CASSGGRGNTIYF
>TRBV15|few|20|TRBJ2-1|TRBD2
TGTGCCACCAGCAGAGATAATTTTGTGGAACTAGCGGAATCTCCGGGTGAGCAGTTCTTC
CATSRDNFVELAESPGEQFF
>TRBV18|.|17|TRBJ2-5|TRBD2
TGTGCCAGCTCACCACCGACCCTAGCGGGTCGAAAAGGGACCCAGTACTTC
CASSPPTLAGRKGTQYF
>TRBV19|.|14|TRBJ2-2|TRBD2
TGTGCCAGTATCCTGGGGGGGGACACCGGGGAGCTGTTTTTT
CASILGGDTGELFF
>TRBV7-2|.|15|TRBJ2-3|.
TGTGCCAGCAGTCTGGGACAAACGCACAGGGATACGCAGTATTTT
CASSLGQTHRDTQYF
>TRBV19|.|17|TRBJ2-1|TRBD2
TGTGCCAGTAGGGAGAGGGGTAGAGGGAGGGGTTACAATGAGCAGTTCTTC
CASRERGRGRGYNEQFF
>TRBV6-1|.|14|TRBJ2-6|.
TGTGCCAGCAGTGATTTTTCTGGGGCCAACGTCCTGACTTTC
CASSDFSGANVLTF
>TRBV7-9|.|12|TRBJ2-3|.
TGTGCCAGCAGCTTAACGGGAGATACGCAGTATTTT
CASSLTGDTQYF
>TRBV4-3|.|15|TRBJ1-2|.
TGCGCCAGCAGCCAGGGGTACTCCGATAACTATGGCTACACCTTC
CASSQGYSDNYGYTF
>TRBV11-2|.|16|TRBJ2-7|TRBD1
TGTGCCAGCAGCTTAAGTTCCCGGGACAGGGGTTACGAGCAGTACTTC
CASSLSSRDRGYEQYF
>TRBV21-1|.|16|TRBJ2-7|.
TGTGCCAGCAGCAGATCCGGGACACTTGTCCCCTACGAGCAGTACTTC
CASSRSGTLVPYEQYF
>TRBV7-9|once|16|TRBJ2-3|TRBD2
TGTGCCAGCAGCTTAGTAACGAGCGGGAGACGAAATACGCAGTATTTT
CASSLVTSGRRNTQYF
>TRBV20-1|.|13|TRBJ2-4|.
TGCAGTGCTAGTGGACAAGCCAAAAACATTCAGTACTTC
CSASGQAKNIQYF
>TRBV6-5|.|15|TRBJ1-5|TRBD1
TGTGCCAGCAGAGGGACAGGGGGAAGCAATCAGCCCCAGCATTTT
CASRGTGGSNQPQHF
>TRBV6-1|.|14|TRBJ2-2|.
TGTGCCGGTTCAACAGGAGACTACACCGGGGAGCTGTTTTTT
CAGSTGDYTGELFF
>TRBV30|.|14|TRBJ1-5|.
TGTGCCTGGAGTGTGAGGGGCGGAGATCAGCCCCAGCATTTT
CAWSVRGGDQPQHF
>TRBV23-1|once|10|TRBJ2-1|.
TGCGCCAGGTCGGCTGAAGGGCAGTTCTTC
CARSAEGQFF
>TRBV29-1|.|13|TRBJ1-2|TRBD1
TGCAGCGTAACAGGGGGCGACAACTATGGCTACACCTTC
CSVTGGDNYGYTF
>TRBV6-1|.|13|TRBJ1-2|TRBD1
TGTGCCAGCAGTGAGAACAGGGGCTATGGCTACACCTTC
CASSENRGYGYTF
>TRBV2|.|14|TRBJ1-5|.
TGTGCCAGCAGTGAAGGTTGGATTTATCAGCCCCAGCATTTT
CASSEGWIYQPQHF
>TRBV6-1|.|16|TRBJ2-2|TRBD2
TGTGTCAGCAGTGAACTAGCGGGAGGGGACACCGGGGAGCTGTTTTTT
CVSSELAGGDTGELFF